The 7 T cell receptor beta chains listed next were all sequenced from one sample in a study of blood T cell repertoires in COVID-19 (TCRdb year 2020). The library relied on the immunoSEQ multiplex PCR assay. TCRdb took over this immuneACCESS table, retaining in-frame rearrangements with V and J assigned. Such tables are incomplete; in checked studies, under half of the missing clones stem from an unresolved V gene, and the remainder is unexplained. Counted in this sample were 90,000 to 130,000 clones; over 65% of them appeared once. The ten largest clonotypes hold 3.8% of the sample. The sample consisted of peripheral blood. The receptors were sampled from a woman older than 75 with acute or convalescent COVID-19.

The rearrangement joins TRBV6-2 or TRBV6-3 to TRBJ2-2; 9 bases fit TRBD2. CDR1 is MNHEY, CDR2 SVGEGT, per germline. The CDR3 is made up of 16 amino acids. After removal of 5 bases from V and 0 bases from J, the junction contained 4 bases not matched to a gene. This CDR3 is CASSSGLATNTGELFF. The CDR3 nucleotides are TGTGCCAGCAGTAGTGGACTAGCGACGAACACCGGGGAGCTGTTTTTT.

The chain carries TRBV24-1 and TRBJ1-5; 7 bases fit TRBD1. Trimming removed 12 bases from V and 4 bases from J; junction bases left unmatched: 11. This CDR3 is 14 amino acids long. Germline V CDR1 and CDR2: KGHDR, SFDVKD. CDR3 nucleotide sequence: TGTGCCGACCCCCGACAGGGAAAAAATCAGCCCCAGCATTTT. This gives the protein CADPRQGKNQPQHF.

This clone was recorded only once. The rearrangement joins TRBV10-2 to TRBJ2-2, with 7 positions matching TRBD1. The junction had 7 bases not matched to a gene; V was cut back by 5 bases and J by 1 base. Germline V gives CDR1 WSHSY, CDR2 SAAADI. The CDR3 loop spans 16 amino acids. The CDR3 DNA reads as TGCGCCAGCAGTCGGACAGGACTTGGGAACACCGGGGAGCTGTTTTTT. Its translation is CASSRTGLGNTGELFF.

The chain is built from TRBV2 and TRBJ2-5, with D tentatively TRBD1 (5 bases). The CDR3 is made up of 13 amino acids. V was trimmed by 8 bases and J by 1 base, leaving 11 bases between them. Germline CDR1 SNHLY, CDR2 FYNNEI. The CDR3 nucleotides read TGTGCCAGCCAAAGACAGTCCCAAGAGACCCAGTACTTC. This translates into CASQRQSQETQYF. Based on the CDR3 plus reference TRBV2 and TRBJ2-5, the full variable domain is EPEVTQTPSHQVTQMGQEVILRCVPISNHLYFYWYRQILGQKVEFLVSFYNNEISEKSEIFDDQFSVERPDGSNFTLKIRSTKLEDSAMYFCASQRQSQETQYFGPGTRLLVL.

The V and J genes are TRBV28 and TRBJ1-5, with D unclear. This CDR3 is 14 amino acids long. Germline-derived CDR1 and CDR2 are MDHEN and SYDVKM. DNA of the CDR3: TGTGCTGGGCGAAACGGCAGGAGCAATCAGCCCCAGCATTTT. The encoded protein is CAGRNGRSNQPQHF.

The chain combines TRBV3-1 (or the pseudogene TRBV3-2) with TRBJ2-7, with TRBD2 identical over 13 bases. Germline V gene data show CDR1 as LGHDT and CDR2 as YNNKEL (reference sequence). This CDR3 comprises 19 residues. Losses at the gene ends were 3 bases for V and 0 bases for J; bases not matched to a gene: 11. The chain's CDR3 is CASSHETGTSGMFSYEQYF. The CDR3 nucleotides are TGTGCCAGCAGCCATGAAACCGGGACTAGCGGGATGTTCTCCTACGAGCAGTACTTC.

V gene TRBV18 combines with J gene TRBJ2-5; maybe TRBD1 (5 bases). Germline lookup yields CDR1 KGHSH and CDR2 LQKENI. Trimming pared 0 bases from V and 9 bases from J, leaving 23 bases between. The CDR3 extends over 17 amino acids. The CDR3 spells CASSPPRGSLSSRPQYF. The CDR3 DNA follows: TGTGCCAGCTCACCACCTAGGGGCAGTTTGAGTAGCAGACCCCAGTACTTC.